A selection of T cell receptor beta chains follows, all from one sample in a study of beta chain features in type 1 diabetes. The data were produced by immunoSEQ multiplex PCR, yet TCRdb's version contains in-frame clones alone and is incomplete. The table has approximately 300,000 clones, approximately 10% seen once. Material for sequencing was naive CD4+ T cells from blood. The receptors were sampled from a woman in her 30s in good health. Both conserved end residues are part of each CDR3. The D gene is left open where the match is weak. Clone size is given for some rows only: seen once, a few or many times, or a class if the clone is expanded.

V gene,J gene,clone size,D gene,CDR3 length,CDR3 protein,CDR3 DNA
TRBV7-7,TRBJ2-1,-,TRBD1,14,CASSPGQGNNEQFF,TGTGCTAGCAGCCCGGGACAGGGGAACAATGAGCAGTTCTTC
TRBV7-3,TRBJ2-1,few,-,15,CASSTGLGTNNEQFF,TGTGCCAGCAGCACAGGTCTCGGGACAAACAATGAGCAGTTCTTC
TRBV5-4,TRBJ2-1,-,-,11,CASSLFREQFF,TGTGCCAGCAGCTTGTTCCGTGAGCAGTTCTTC
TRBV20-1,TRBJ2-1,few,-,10,CSAEVNEQFF,TGCAGTGCGGAGGTGAATGAGCAGTTCTTC
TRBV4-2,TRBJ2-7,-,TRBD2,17,CASSQASGLAGSYEQYF,TGTGCCAGCAGCCAAGCCTCCGGACTAGCGGGTTCCTACGAGCAGTACTTC
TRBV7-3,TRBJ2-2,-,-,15,CASSNKGLGTGELFF,TGTGCCAGCAGCAATAAGGGGTTGGGCACCGGGGAGCTGTTTTTT
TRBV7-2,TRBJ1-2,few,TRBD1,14,CASGLGQGGYGYTF,TGTGCCAGCGGATTAGGACAGGGAGGCTATGGCTACACCTTC
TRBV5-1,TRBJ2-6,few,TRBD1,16,CASSWTGDSGANVLTF,TGCGCCAGCAGCTGGACAGGAGACTCTGGGGCCAACGTCCTGACTTTC
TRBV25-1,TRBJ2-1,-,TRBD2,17,CASSDIRAGGSSNEQFF,TGTGCCAGCAGTGATATCCGGGCTGGCGGGAGTAGCAATGAGCAGTTCTTC
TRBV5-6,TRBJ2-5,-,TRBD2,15,CASRLAGGPEETQYF,TGTGCCAGCAGACTAGCGGGAGGGCCGGAGGAGACCCAGTACTTC
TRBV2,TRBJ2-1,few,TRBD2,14,CASTAGGQYNEQFF,TGTGCCAGCACGGCGGGAGGGCAATACAATGAGCAGTTCTTC
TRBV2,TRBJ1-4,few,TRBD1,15,CASSLAGGAGEKLFF,TGTGCCAGCAGTCTTGCAGGGGGCGCGGGGGAAAAACTGTTTTTT
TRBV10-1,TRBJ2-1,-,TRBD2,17,CASEPGLAGDSYNEQFF,TGCGCCAGCGAACCGGGACTAGCGGGGGACTCCTACAATGAGCAGTTCTTC
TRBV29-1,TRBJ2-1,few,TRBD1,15,CSVTQTGGAYNEQFF,TGCAGCGTTACCCAGACAGGGGGCGCCTACAATGAGCAGTTCTTC
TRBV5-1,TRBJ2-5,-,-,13,CASSPGTQETQYF,TGCGCCAGCAGCCCCGGGACTCAAGAGACCCAGTACTTC
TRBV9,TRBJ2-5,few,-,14,CASSVVGGKETQYF,TGTGCCAGCAGCGTAGTTGGCGGTAAAGAGACCCAGTACTTC
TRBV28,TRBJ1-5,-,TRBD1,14,CASSLTGLNQPQHF,TGTGCCAGCAGCCTGACAGGGTTAAATCAGCCCCAGCATTTT
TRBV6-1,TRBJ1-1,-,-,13,CASSDTGNTEAFF,TGTGCCAGCAGTGACACAGGGAACACTGAAGCTTTCTTT
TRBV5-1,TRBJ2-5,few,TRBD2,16,CASSFGSSGMLETQYF,TGCGCCAGCAGCTTTGGGTCTAGCGGGATGTTGGAGACCCAGTACTTC
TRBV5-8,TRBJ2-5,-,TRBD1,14,CASPHGTAIAAQYF,TGTGCCAGCCCGCACGGGACAGCGATCGCGGCCCAGTACTTC
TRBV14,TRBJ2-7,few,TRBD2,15,CASSQWSGGGGEQYF,TGTGCCAGCAGCCAATGGAGCGGGGGTGGCGGCGAGCAGTACTTC
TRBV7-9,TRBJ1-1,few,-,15,CASSPRDSMNTEAFF,TGTGCCAGCAGCCCTCGCGACAGCATGAACACTGAAGCTTTCTTT
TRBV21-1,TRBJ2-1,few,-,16,CASRQRVAETYNEQFF,TGTGCCAGCAGACAAAGGGTAGCGGAAACCTACAATGAGCAGTTCTTC
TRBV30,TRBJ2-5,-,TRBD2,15,CAWSVNAGGEETQYF,TGTGCCTGGAGTGTAAACGCGGGAGGGGAAGAGACCCAGTACTTC
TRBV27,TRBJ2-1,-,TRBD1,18,CASSPLQKPGTGQGEQFF,TGTGCCAGCAGTCCCTTGCAGAAACCCGGGACAGGGCAAGGGGAGCAGTTCTTC
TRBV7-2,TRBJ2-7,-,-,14,CASSSTTGTYEQYF,TGTGCCAGCAGCTCCACGACAGGTACCTACGAGCAGTACTTC
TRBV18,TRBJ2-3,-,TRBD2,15,CASSPFLADTDTQYF,TGTGCCAGCTCACCTTTCCTAGCGGACACAGATACGCAGTATTTT
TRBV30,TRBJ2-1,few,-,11,CAWTVFNEQFF,TGTGCCTGGACAGTGTTCAATGAGCAGTTCTTC
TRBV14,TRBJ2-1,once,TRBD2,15,CASSQARLSAGGQFF,TGTGCCAGCAGCCAAGCACGCCTTTCTGCGGGAGGGCAGTTCTTC
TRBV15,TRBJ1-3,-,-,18,CATSLRRDVTGKENTIYF,TGTGCCACCAGCTTGAGGAGAGACGTTACAGGGAAGGAAAACACCATATATTTT
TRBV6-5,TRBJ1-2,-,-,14,CASRPRAGGRGYTF,TGTGCCAGCAGACCCAGAGCCGGGGGTCGTGGCTACACCTTC
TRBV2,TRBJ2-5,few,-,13,CASSGDTGVAQYF,TGTGCCAGCAGTGGGGACACGGGCGTGGCCCAGTACTTC
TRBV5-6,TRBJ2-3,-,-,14,CASSRGIGTDTQYF,TGTGCCAGCAGCCGCGGTATCGGCACAGATACGCAGTATTTT
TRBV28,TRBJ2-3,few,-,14,CASIRVADVGTQYF,TGTGCCAGCATCAGGGTTGCCGACGTTGGTACGCAGTATTTT
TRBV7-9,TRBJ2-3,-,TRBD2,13,CASPERETDTQYF,TGTGCCAGCCCGGAGCGGGAGACAGATACGCAGTATTTT
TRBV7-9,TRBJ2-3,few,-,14,CAGRRGGATDTQYF,TGTGCCGGGAGAAGGGGGGGGGCCACAGATACGCAGTATTTT
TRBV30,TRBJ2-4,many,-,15,CAWSVWPIAKNIQYF,TGTGCCTGGAGTGTCTGGCCGATAGCCAAAAACATTCAGTACTTC
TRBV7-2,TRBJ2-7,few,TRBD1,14,CASSLARGPYEQYF,TGTGCCAGCAGCTTGGCCAGGGGGCCCTACGAGCAGTACTTC
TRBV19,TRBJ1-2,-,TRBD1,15,CASSIGQGTDYGYTF,TGTGCCAGTAGTATAGGACAGGGTACAGACTATGGCTACACCTTC
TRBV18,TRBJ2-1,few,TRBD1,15,CASSPEETGPGEQFF,TGTGCCAGCTCACCCGAGGAGACAGGGCCAGGTGAGCAGTTCTTC